The clone carrying this TCR beta chain was recorded a few times. Its target is unknown. cDNA synthesis used the whole RNA isolate, giving expressed TCRB sequences. The table came from immunoSEQ multiplex PCR; TCRdb's copy has only in-frame clones and leaves some out. The sample lists roughly 350,000 clones, around 9.6% occurring once. This record comes from a study of beta chain features in type 1 diabetes. General study findings and limits: The naive, central memory and Treg TCRB repertoires of patients appeared to be more similar to one another than those of healthy donors. Junctions at VDJ sites from type 1 diabetes patients had fewer insertions and more deletions. TCRB CDR3s were moderately but significantly shorter in Type 1 diabetes patients in all four CD4+ subsets.

The germline V gene encodes CDR1 SQVTM and CDR2 ANQGSEA. V gave up 5 bases and J gave up 9 bases; unmatched junction bases: 9. There are 13 residues in the CDR3. V and J are TRBV29-1 and TRBJ1-2; 10 bases are shared with TRBD1. This TCR was recovered from a young man with type 1 diabetes. Sequencing was performed on central memory CD4+ T cells from blood. The CDR3 DNA reads TGCAGCGTTTGGGACAGGGGCGGACTTAGCTACACCTTC. It codes for CSVWDRGGLSYTF.